Each of the 9 T cell receptor beta chains below was sequenced from the same sample in a study of T cell responses to AZD1222 COVID-19 vaccine. Only in-frame clones appear in the TCRdb table, and some are missing; sequencing was by immunoSEQ multiplex PCR. The data hold over 100,000 clones, with about 88% observed a single time. Specimen: peripheral blood, collected on day 0 of AZD1222 vaccination. These receptors were taken from an adult in good health.

The chain links TRBV15 to TRBJ1-2; possible D gene TRBD1, 5 bases. Between the trimmed V and J ends, which lost 2 bases and 6 bases, there was a span of 13 bases. Germline lookup yields CDR1 LNHNV and CDR2 YYDKDF (reference sequence). The CDR3 is 14 residues long. This CDR3 is CATSRHRDPDGYTF. Here the CDR3 DNA reads TGTGCCACCAGCAGACACCGGGACCCTGATGGCTACACCTTC.

The chain carries TRBV12-2 and TRBJ2-7. TRBV12-2 is annotated as a pseudogene. This CDR3 has 11 amino acids. The chain's CDR3 is CASRLNDEQYF. Written as DNA, the CDR3 is TGTGCAAGTCGCTTAAACGACGAGCAGTACTTC.

CDR3 sequence (DNA): TGTGCCAGCAGCGTATACGGAGATCTGACAGATACGCAGTATTTT. Its protein product is CASSVYGDLTDTQYF. The chain is built from TRBV9 and TRBJ2-3; D remains ambiguous. This CDR3 is 15 amino acids long. Germline CDR1 reads SGDLS; CDR2 reads YYNGEE. Trimming cost V 1 base and J 3 bases, with 12 bases left between them. Together with reference TRBV9 and TRBJ2-3, the CDR3 gives the full variable domain: DSGVTQTPKHLITATGQRVTLRCSPRSGDLSVYWYQQSLDQGLQFLIQYYNGEERAKGNILERFSAQQFPDLHSELNLSSLELGDSALYFCASSVYGDLTDTQYFGPGTRLTVL.

This clone has a single count. The chain employs TRBV20-1 and TRBJ1-1, with D unresolved. Germline lookup yields CDR1 DFQATT and CDR2 SNEGSKA (reference sequence). CDR3 length: 11 amino acids. V lost 6 bases, J lost 5 bases, and 10 bases lay in between. CDR3 residues: CSASRGTEAFF. The CDR3 region has the DNA TGCAGTGCATCCAGAGGAACTGAAGCTTTCTTT.

The rearrangement links TRBV19 to TRBJ1-2; weak D call: TRBD1 (6 bases). V shed 7 bases and J shed 4 bases, with 13 bases lying between them. Germline assignment: CDR1 LNHDA and CDR2 SQIVND (reference sequence). CDR3 size: 13 residues. The CDR3 loop is CASTRTVFYGYTF. CDR3 nucleotides: TGTGCCAGTACTCGGACAGTTTTCTATGGCTACACCTTC.

CDR3 nucleotides: TGTGCAGCCAGACGCAAAGGTAACACCGGGGAGCTGTTTTTT. This sequence encodes CAARRKGNTGELFF. The chain employs TRBV6-5 and TRBJ2-2; D remains ambiguous. The length of the CDR3 is 14 residues. Germline V CDR1 and CDR2: MNHEY, SVGAGI.

The chain joins TRBV4-1 to TRBJ1-1; D is undetermined. Trimming left V 0 bases short and J 7 bases short, with 9 bases between. Germline V gives CDR1 MGHRA, CDR2 YSYEKL. The CDR3 spans 13 residues. The CDR3 DNA reads as TGCGCCAGCAGCCAAGAACCCCCTTATGAAGCTTTCTTT. Protein: CASSQEPPYEAFF.

This rearrangement joins TRBV3-1 (or the pseudogene TRBV3-2) to TRBJ1-1; possibly TRBD1 for D (5 bases). Trimming stripped 7 bases from V and 6 bases from J, with 21 bases between. Germline V gene data show CDR1 as LGHDT and CDR2 as YNNKEL (reference sequence). CDR3 length equals 15 residues. CDR3 nucleotides: TGTGCCAGCACCTCGAACCCCGGGGGAAGGGCTGAAGCTTTCTTT. Amino acids: CASTSNPGGRAEAFF.

The CDR3: CASSRSPGQGSHGRAGELFF. DNA for the CDR3: TGTGCCAGCAGCCGATCGCCGGGACAGGGTTCTCACGGGAGGGCCGGGGAGCTGTTTTTT. V gene TRBV5-8 combines with J gene TRBJ2-2, with D perhaps matching TRBD1 (9 bases). This CDR3 has 20 residues. CDR1 is SGHTS, CDR2 YDEGEE, per germline. V was cut by 4 bases and J by 6 bases, with 31 bases left in between.